The 6 T cell receptor beta chains in this list originate from one sample, sequenced in a study of cytomegalovirus exposure and HLA in healthy donors. TCRdb's copy holds only in-frame clones and misses some; the assay was immunoSEQ multiplex PCR. Counted here are 200,000 to 300,000 clones, roughly nine tenths occurring once; the ten biggest clones make up about 11%. Source material: PBMCs. The receptors originated from a man between 18 and 29 years old in good health and CMV-seropositive.

The CDR3 DNA is TGTGCCAGCAGCCCGAAGCTGGGGGCGAGAGAGACCCAGTACTTC. Protein: CASSPKLGARETQYF. The chain recombines TRBV5-6 with TRBJ2-5; weak D call: TRBD1 (6 bases). With 4 bases removed from V and 4 bases from J, the gap between germline ends came to 17 bases. Germline loops: CDR1 SGHDT, CDR2 YYEEEE. The CDR3 covers 15 residues.

This sequence joins TRBV2 and TRBJ2-2; TRBD2 aligns across 8 bases. The J segment lost 5 bases and the V segment lost 11 bases, leaving 13 bases of the junction unmatched. Germline V CDR1 and CDR2: SNHLY, FYNNEI. The CDR3 runs to 15 residues. CDR3 in DNA: TGTGCCTGTCCAACATCCGGGAGGGATACCGGGGAGCTGTTTTTT. Its protein product is CACPTSGRDTGELFF.

The rearrangement links TRBV28 to TRBJ2-2, with 9 nucleotides matching TRBD1. V lost 4 bases to trimming and J lost 5 bases; unmatched junction nucleotides: 5. The CDR3 length is 15 residues. From germline, CDR1 is MDHEN and CDR2 SYDVKM. CDR3 bases: TGTGCCAGCAGTTCCGGGACAGGGCTGACCGGGGAGCTGTTTTTT. This codes for CASSSGTGLTGELFF.

The chain has TRBV6-5 and TRBJ1-3, with D unresolved. Trimming removed 4 bases at V and 2 bases at J, with 12 bases between. The CDR3 sequence is 15 residues long. Per the germline V gene, CDR1 is MNHEY and CDR2 is SVGAGI. The CDR3: CASSSDRRAGNTIYF. CDR3 coding DNA: TGTGCCAGCAGTTCCGACCGGCGGGCTGGAAACACCATATATTTT.

V usage is TRBV5-4 and J usage is TRBJ1-2; tentative D call: TRBD1 (6 bases). CDR1 and CDR2 from the germline V gene are SGHNT and YYREEE (reference sequence). V was clipped by 5 bases and J by 8 bases, with 19 bases between them. CDR3 size: 14 residues. The CDR3 loop is CASSPGTTLGGYTF. The CDR3 region has the DNA TGTGCCAGCAGTCCTGGGACAACCTTGGGCGGCTACACCTTC. The full variable domain, rest sourced from reference TRBV5-4 and TRBJ1-2, is ETGVTQSPTHLIKTRGQQVTLRCSSQSGHNTVSWYQQALGQGPQFIFQYYREEENGRGNFPPRFSGLQFPNYSSELNVNALELDDSALYLCASSPGTTLGGYTFGSGTRLTVV.

The chain carries TRBV27 and TRBJ2-3; possibly TRBD1 for D (7 bases). From germline, CDR1 is MNHEY and CDR2 SMNVEV (reference sequence). V lost 6 bases to trimming and J lost 3 bases, with 19 bases between them. The CDR3 length is 16 residues. Here the CDR3 DNA reads TGTGCCAGCAGGGTGACAGGGAGGTCTGGAACAGATACGCAGTATTTT. This translates into CASRVTGRSGTDTQYF.